The 9 T cell receptor beta chains reported below all come from one sample, sequenced in a study of blood T cell repertoires in COVID-19. Sequencing was performed with immunoSEQ multiplex PCR; in TCRdb, only in-frame clones are kept and a portion is missing. The repertoire consists of 150,000 to 200,000 clones, with roughly three quarters occurring once and the leading ten covering around 14%. Material for sequencing was PBMCs or T cells enriched from blood (not recorded which). The receptors here all came from a man in his 60s who had been exposed to COVID-19.

V usage is TRBV6-2 or TRBV6-3 and J usage is TRBJ2-7; D is possibly TRBD2 (6 bases). The germline CDR1 and CDR2 sequences are MNHEY and SVGEGT. Trimming took 0 bases from V and 3 from J, leaving 12 bases between them. This CDR3 has 15 amino acids. CDR3 amino acids: CASSYSTRTLYEQYF. The CDR3 coding sequence is TGTGCCAGCAGTTACTCGACTAGGACCCTCTACGAGCAGTACTTC.

The genes are TRBV29-1 and TRBJ1-2; weak D call: TRBD1 (6 bases). This CDR3 spans 15 amino acids. The V gene's germline CDR1 is SQVTM and CDR2 ANQGSEA. V lost 6 bases and J lost 8, with 25 bases in between. The DNA for the CDR3 is TGCAGCGTCGTATTTAGCCGCAGGGGCGCGGAAGGCTACACCTTC. Its protein product is CSVVFSRRGAEGYTF.

This chain connects TRBV9 to TRBJ2-1; a possible D gene is TRBD2 (6 bases). V gave up 7 bases and J gave up 0 bases, with 20 bases separating them. The CDR3 is 17 residues long. Germline assignment: CDR1 SGDLS and CDR2 YYNGEE. As DNA, the CDR3 is TGTGCCAGCCCGATTTGGGAGGACCGGAGCTCCTACAATGAGCAGTTCTTC. Translation: CASPIWEDRSSYNEQFF.

The V call is TRBV11-3, the J call TRBJ1-4; D is possibly TRBD1 (6 bases). Germline CDR1 is SGHNT and CDR2 is YENEEA. The CDR3 sequence is 14 residues long. Trimming removed 7 bases at V and 7 bases at J, with 16 bases between. The CDR3 protein is CASTKAGTTEKLFF. DNA of the CDR3: TGTGCCAGCACAAAAGCCGGGACAACTGAAAAACTGTTTTTT.

The chain recombines TRBV5-6 with TRBJ2-5; weak D call: TRBD2 (6 bases). The CDR3 runs to 14 residues. Germline V lookup: CDR1 SGHDT, CDR2 YYEEEE. V was shortened by 0 bases and J by 4 bases, with 10 bases between the two germline ends. DNA for the CDR3: TGTGCCAGCAGCTTGGTTCTGGAGGGAGAGACCCAGTACTTC. As protein: CASSLVLEGETQYF.

The chain links TRBV5-6 to TRBJ2-7; possible D gene TRBD1, 5 bases. V lost 5 bases, J lost 9 bases, and 27 bases lay in between. The CDR3 totals 16 residues. Germline lookup yields CDR1 SGHDT and CDR2 YYEEEE. Here the CDR3 reads CASSHGHEFYLRGQYF. CDR3 sequence (DNA): TGTGCCAGCAGTCATGGACACGAGTTCTATCTACGAGGGCAGTACTTC.

CDR3 DNA sequence: TGTGCCAGCAGCTTAGGGGGGGTAGTAGGAGCTTTCTTT. Translation gives CASSLGGVVGAFF. The chain joins TRBV7-2 to TRBJ1-1, with D possibly TRBD1 on 5 matching bases. The CDR3 is 13 amino acids. The V gene lost 1 base and the J gene lost 10 bases, with 13 bases spanning the gap. Germline V gene sequence: CDR1 SGHTA, CDR2 FQGNSA.

This chain links TRBV4-3 with TRBJ2-7; D possibly corresponds to TRBD2 (5 bases). V lost 1 base and J 2 bases, leaving 12 bases between the germline ends. Germline lookup yields CDR1 LGHNA and CDR2 YSLEER. The CDR3 is 15 residues long. The CDR3 region has the DNA TGCGCCAGCAGCCAAGTGGGAGCGGAGACCTACGAGCAGTACTTC. Encoded protein: CASSQVGAETYEQYF.

The chain recombines TRBV7-8 with TRBJ1-4; D not certain. The V end was cut by 4 bases, the J end by 6 bases, with 12 bases between. Germline V gene data show CDR1 as SGHVS and CDR2 as FQNEAQ. There are 14 residues in the CDR3. CDR3 DNA: TGTGCCAGCAGCTCTATCCGGGAGTATGAAAAACTGTTTTTT. Protein sequence: CASSSIREYEKLFF. Looking up the rest from reference TRBV7-8 and TRBJ1-4 gives the full variable domain: GAGVSQSPRYKVAKRGQDVALRCDPISGHVSLFWYQQALGQGPEFLTYFQNEAQLDKSGLPSDRFFAERPEGSVSTLKIQRTQQEDSAVYLCASSSIREYEKLFFGSGTQLSVL.